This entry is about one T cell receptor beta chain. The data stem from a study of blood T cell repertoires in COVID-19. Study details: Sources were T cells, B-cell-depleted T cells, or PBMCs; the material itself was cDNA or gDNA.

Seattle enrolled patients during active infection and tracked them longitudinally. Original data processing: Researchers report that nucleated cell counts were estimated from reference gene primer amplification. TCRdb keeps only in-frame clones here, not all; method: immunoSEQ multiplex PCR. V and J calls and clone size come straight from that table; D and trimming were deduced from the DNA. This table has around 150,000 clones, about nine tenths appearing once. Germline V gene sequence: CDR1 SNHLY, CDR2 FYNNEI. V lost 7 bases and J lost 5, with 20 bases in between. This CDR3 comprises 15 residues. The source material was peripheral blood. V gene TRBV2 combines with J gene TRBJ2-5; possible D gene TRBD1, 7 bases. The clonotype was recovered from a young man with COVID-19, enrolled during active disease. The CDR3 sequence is CASIQEQGTWETQYF. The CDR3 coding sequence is TGTGCCAGCATCCAGGAACAGGGGACTTGGGAGACCCAGTACTTC.